This T cell receptor (beta chain) came from a study of blood T cell repertoires in COVID-19 (dated by TCRdb to the early 2020s). Study-wide context: The collaborator samples originated in the United States, Italy and Spain and spanned the acute and convalescent phases of COVID-19. The material from the prospective study consisted of cDNA or gDNA derived from T cells, B-cell-depleted T cells, or PBMCs. The dataset comprised deeply sampled blood TCRbeta repertoires from subjects exposed to, actively infected with, or recovered from COVID-19. The repertoires were released in a freely available public database meant as a resource for research on the immune response to SARS-CoV-2. The samples were drawn from two sources: the first 160 participants of the ongoing ImmuneRACE study, and approximately 1,300 subjects contributed by 6 global collaborators. The sample metadata nearly always contained a de-identified subject ID, COVID-19 status, age in years and sex. Where available, HLA class I and class II types were obtained from metadata supplied by the sample provider rather than from assay-based typing.

The immunoSEQ Assay, a bias-controlled multiplex PCR, was used to amplify TCRbeta CDR3 regions from genomic DNA. In the authors' own workflow: The number of nucleated cells in each sample was estimated by amplification of reference gene primers within the assay. To quantify the absolute abundance of each unique TCRbeta CDR3 rearrangement, sequence reads were collapsed and filtered. Productive Simpson clonality was computed per sample as the square root of Simpson's diversity index over productive rearrangements. TCRdb provides this immuneACCESS table in a form limited to in-frame rearrangements. Some clones are lacking; in checked studies, under half of them reflect an unresolved V gene, and why the rest are absent is not known. Clone size and the V and J calls come from that table; the DNA yielded D and trimming. Across this sample there are fewer than 500,000 clones, with 75% to 90% seen only once. The ten most abundant clones make up over 4% of the sample.

The germline V gene (reference sequence) provides CDR1 LNHDA and CDR2 SQIVND. Taken from cysteine to phenylalanine, the CDR3 has 14 residues. The retained sequence is limited to the CDR3, 42 bases, with the frame set at the first base. A distance of 6 bases separates the germline ends of V and J, which lose 3 bases and 0 bases respectively. Findings and caveats that apply to the study as a whole: The quantity of clinical and demographic metadata differed by source and by participant and was supplied without curation.

To note about this clone: It lacks a known antigen. One base away there is no much larger clone; base qualities are not given.

Each collaborating institution followed its own protocols to collect whole blood in K2EDTA tubes. Collaborator samples were shipped for TCRbeta analysis as frozen whole blood, isolated PBMCs, or DNA extracted from either sample type. Sequencing was done on a sample of peripheral blood. The clonotype was recovered from a woman aged 25-40 years with acute or convalescent COVID-19. This chain is built from TRBV19 and TRBJ1-5; the D gene remains uncertain. CDR3 region: CASSIESSNQPQHF. The sequenced DNA: TGTGCCAGTAGTATCGAGTCTAGCAATCAGCCCCAGCATTTT.